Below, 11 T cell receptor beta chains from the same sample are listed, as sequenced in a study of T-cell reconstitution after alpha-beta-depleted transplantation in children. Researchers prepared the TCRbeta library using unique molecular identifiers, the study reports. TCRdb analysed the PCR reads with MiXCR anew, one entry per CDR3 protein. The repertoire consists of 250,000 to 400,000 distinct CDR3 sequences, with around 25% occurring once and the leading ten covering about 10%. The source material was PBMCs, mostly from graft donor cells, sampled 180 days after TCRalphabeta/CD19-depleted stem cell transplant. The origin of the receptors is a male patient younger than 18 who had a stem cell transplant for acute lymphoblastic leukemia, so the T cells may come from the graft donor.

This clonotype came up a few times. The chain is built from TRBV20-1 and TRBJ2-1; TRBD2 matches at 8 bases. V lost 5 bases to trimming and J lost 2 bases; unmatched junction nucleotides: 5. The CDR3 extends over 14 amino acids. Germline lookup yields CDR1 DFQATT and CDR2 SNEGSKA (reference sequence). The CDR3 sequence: CSAPGLATYNEQFF. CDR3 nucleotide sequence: TGCAGTGCTCCTGGACTAGCCACCTACAATGAGCAGTTCTTC.

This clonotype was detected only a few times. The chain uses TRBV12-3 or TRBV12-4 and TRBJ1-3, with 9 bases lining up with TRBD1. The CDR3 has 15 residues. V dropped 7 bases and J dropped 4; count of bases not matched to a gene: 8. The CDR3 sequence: CASIPTGGLGNTIYF. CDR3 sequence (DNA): TGTGCCAGCATCCCAACAGGGGGCTTGGGAAACACCATATATTTT.

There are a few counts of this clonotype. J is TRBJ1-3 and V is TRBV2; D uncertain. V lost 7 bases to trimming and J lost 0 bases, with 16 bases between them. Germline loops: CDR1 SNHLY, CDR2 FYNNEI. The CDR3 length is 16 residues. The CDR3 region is CASKGGLGSSGNTIYF. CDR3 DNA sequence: TGTGCCAGCAAAGGAGGTTTGGGTTCCTCTGGAAACACCATATATTTT.

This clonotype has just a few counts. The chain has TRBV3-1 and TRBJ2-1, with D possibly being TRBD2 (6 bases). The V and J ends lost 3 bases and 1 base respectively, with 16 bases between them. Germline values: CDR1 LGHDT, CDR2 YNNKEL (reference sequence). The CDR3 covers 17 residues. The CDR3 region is CASSQLPGLLSYNEQFF. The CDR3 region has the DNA TGTGCCAGCAGCCAGTTACCGGGACTCCTATCCTACAATGAGCAGTTCTTC.

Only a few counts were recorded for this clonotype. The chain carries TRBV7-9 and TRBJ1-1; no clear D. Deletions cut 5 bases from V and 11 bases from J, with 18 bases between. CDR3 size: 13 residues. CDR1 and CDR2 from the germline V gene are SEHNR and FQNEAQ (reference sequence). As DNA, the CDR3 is TGTGCCAGCAGCACGCTAGGCAGGTTTGGGGCTTTCTTT. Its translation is CASSTLGRFGAFF.

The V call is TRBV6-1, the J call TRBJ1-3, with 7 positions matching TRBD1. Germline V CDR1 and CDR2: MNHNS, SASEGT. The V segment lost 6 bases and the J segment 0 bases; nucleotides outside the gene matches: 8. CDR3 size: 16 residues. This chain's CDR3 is CASRKDRPSSGNTIYF. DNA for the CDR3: TGTGCCAGCAGGAAGGACAGGCCGAGCTCTGGAAACACCATATATTTT.

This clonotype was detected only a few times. The CDR3 nucleotides read TGTGCCAGCAGCCAAGCAGAAACTAGCGGGAGCACGAATGAGCAGTTCTTC. Amino acid sequence: CASSQAETSGSTNEQFF. The chain recombines TRBV4-2 with TRBJ2-1; the match to TRBD2 covers 11 bases. The germline CDR1 and CDR2 sequences are LGHNA and YNFKEQ. The trim removed 1 base at V and 7 bases at J, leaving 9 bases unmatched. The CDR3 length is 17 residues.

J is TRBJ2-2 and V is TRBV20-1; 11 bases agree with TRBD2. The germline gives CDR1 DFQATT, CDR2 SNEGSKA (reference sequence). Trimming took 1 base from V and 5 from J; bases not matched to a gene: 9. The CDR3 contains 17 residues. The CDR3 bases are TGCAGTGCTAGAGTGTCGACTAGCGGGGCGAGGACCGGGGAGCTGTTTTTT. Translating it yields CSARVSTSGARTGELFF.

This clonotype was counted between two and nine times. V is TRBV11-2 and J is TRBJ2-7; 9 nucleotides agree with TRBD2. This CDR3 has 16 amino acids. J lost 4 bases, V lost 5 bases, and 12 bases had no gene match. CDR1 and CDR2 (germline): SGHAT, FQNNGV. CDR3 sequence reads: CASSPHIAGERYEQYF. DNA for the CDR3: TGTGCCAGCAGCCCCCACATAGCGGGAGAACGATACGAGCAGTACTTC.

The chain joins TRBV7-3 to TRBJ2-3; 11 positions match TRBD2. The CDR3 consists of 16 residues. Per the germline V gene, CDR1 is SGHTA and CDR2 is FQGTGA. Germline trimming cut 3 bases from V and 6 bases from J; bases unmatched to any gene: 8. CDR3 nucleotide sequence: TGTGCCAGCAGCTTGGGGACTAGCGGACTTAAGGATACGCAGTATTTT. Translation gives CASSLGTSGLKDTQYF.

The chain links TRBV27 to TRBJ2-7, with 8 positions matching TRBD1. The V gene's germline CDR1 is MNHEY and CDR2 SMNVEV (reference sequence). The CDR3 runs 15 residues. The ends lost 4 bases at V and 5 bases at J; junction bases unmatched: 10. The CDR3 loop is CASSSVQGVTHEQYF. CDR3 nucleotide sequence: TGTGCCAGCAGTTCTGTACAGGGGGTCACCCACGAGCAGTACTTC.